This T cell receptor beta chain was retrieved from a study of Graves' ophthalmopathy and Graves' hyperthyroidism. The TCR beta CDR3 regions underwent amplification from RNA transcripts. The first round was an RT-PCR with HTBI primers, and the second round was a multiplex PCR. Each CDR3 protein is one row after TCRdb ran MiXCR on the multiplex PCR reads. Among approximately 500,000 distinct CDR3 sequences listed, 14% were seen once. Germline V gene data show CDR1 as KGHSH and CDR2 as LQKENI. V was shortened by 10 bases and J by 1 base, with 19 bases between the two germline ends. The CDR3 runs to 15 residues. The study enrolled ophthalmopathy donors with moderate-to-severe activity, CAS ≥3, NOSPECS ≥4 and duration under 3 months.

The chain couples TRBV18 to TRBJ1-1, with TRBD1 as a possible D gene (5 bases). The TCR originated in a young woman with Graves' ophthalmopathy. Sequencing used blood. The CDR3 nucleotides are TGTGCCACCTCCCCTAGGGGTTTAGGGAACACTGAAGCTTTCTTT. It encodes CATSPRGLGNTEAFF.